This T cell receptor beta chain was sequenced in a study of radiation and T cells in renal cell carcinoma. Turning to this clone: What it binds is unknown.

This CDR3 spans 16 amino acids. Trimming removed 1 base at V and 6 bases at J, with 16 bases between. Germline V gene lookup returns CDR1 LGHNA and CDR2 YNFKEQ. The method was immunoSEQ multiplex PCR; TCRdb's version includes in-frame clones alone and lacks a portion of them. Of tens of thousands of clones listed, around 78% were seen once; the top ten hold roughly 7%. Time point given: blood 2 weeks post-SBRT. Stated treatment: 15 Gy SBRT to primary tumor, nephrectomy 4 weeks later. Radiation-treated patients gave blood at baseline, week 2 and week 4. The patient's renal cell carcinoma had clear cell pathology. Overall study results and limits: Without pretreatment biopsies, baseline tumor clonotype presence was undetermined. From baseline, blood top tumor clonotypes peaked at 2 weeks post-radiation.

This TCR came from a man aged 55-75 years with renal cell carcinoma. This specimen was blood, taken from a patient whose treatment included radiotherapy and nephrectomy. The chain uses TRBV4-2 and TRBJ2-1; D might be TRBD1 or TRBD2, each matching 5 bases. This CDR3 reads CASSQVVGVGLNEQFF. CDR3 DNA: TGTGCCAGCAGCCAAGTGGTGGGAGTGGGGCTCAATGAGCAGTTCTTC.